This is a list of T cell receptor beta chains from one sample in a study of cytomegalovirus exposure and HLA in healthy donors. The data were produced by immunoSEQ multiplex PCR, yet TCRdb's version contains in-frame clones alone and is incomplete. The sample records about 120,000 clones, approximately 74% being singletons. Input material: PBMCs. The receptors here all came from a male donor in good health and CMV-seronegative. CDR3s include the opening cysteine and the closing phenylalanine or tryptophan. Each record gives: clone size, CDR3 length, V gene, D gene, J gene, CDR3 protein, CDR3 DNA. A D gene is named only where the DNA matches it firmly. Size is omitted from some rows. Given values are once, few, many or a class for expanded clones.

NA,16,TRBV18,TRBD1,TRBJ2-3,CASSPTPGGSGDTQYF,TGTGCCAGCTCACCAACCCCAGGGGGCTCAGGGGATACGCAGTATTTT
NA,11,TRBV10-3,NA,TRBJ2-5,CAIGFGETQYF,TGTGCCATCGGCTTCGGGGAGACCCAGTACTTC
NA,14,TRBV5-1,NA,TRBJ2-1,CASSPGQRYNEQFF,TGCGCCAGTTCCCCAGGGCAGCGATACAATGAGCAGTTCTTC
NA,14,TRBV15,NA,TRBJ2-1,CATSRDLAGDEQFF,TGTGCCACCAGCAGAGATCTCGCCGGGGATGAGCAGTTCTTC
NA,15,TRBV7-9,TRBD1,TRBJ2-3,CASSWRQGPTDTQYF,TGTGCCAGCAGCTGGAGACAGGGCCCTACAGATACGCAGTATTTT
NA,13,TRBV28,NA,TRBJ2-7,CASSERADFVQYF,TGTGCCAGCAGTGAGCGGGCGGATTTTGTGCAGTACTTC
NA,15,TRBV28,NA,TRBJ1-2,CASSLLGGGTYGYTF,TGTGCCAGCAGTCTCTTAGGGGGTGGGACCTATGGCTACACCTTC
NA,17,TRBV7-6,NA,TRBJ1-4,CASSFWGRGTTNEKLFF,TGTGCCAGCAGCTTCTGGGGAAGAGGGACAACTAATGAAAAACTGTTTTTT
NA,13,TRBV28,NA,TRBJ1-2,CATRRAGAYGYTF,TGTGCCACCCGAAGAGCGGGAGCCTATGGCTACACCTTC
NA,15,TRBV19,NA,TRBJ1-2,CASHRGQQANYGYTF,TGTGCCAGTCACAGAGGACAGCAAGCTAACTATGGCTACACCTTC
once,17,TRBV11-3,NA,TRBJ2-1,CASSPSSGRASYNEQFF,TGTGCCAGCAGCCCCTCGAGTGGGCGAGCCTCCTACAATGAGCAGTTCTTC
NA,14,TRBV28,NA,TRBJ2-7,CASTLRRGGYEQYF,TGTGCCAGCACCTTAAGAAGGGGCGGCTACGAGCAGTACTTC
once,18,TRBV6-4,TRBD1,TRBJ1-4,CASSDSLTGGYPNEKLFF,TGTGCCAGCAGTGACTCTCTTACAGGGGGCTACCCTAATGAAAAACTGTTTTTT
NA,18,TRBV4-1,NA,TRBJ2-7,CASSQATGGTKSSYEQYF,TGCGCCAGCAGCCAAGCAACAGGGGGGACTAAGAGCTCCTACGAGCAGTACTTC
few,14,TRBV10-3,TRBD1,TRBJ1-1,CAIRETGANTEAFF,TGTGCCATCAGAGAGACAGGGGCGAACACTGAAGCTTTCTTT
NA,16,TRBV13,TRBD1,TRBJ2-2,CASSLRQGLNTGELFF,TGTGCCAGCAGCCTTAGACAGGGCTTGAACACCGGGGAGCTGTTTTTT
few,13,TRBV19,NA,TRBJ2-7,CASSGRLGGEQYF,TGTGCCAGTAGTGGCCGGTTGGGGGGCGAGCAGTACTTC
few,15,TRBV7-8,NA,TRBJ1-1,CASSRRQADNTEAFF,TGTGCCAGCAGCCGACGGCAGGCAGACAACACTGAAGCTTTCTTT
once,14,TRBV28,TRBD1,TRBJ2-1,CASRETGAYNEQFF,TGTGCCAGCAGGGAGACAGGGGCCTACAATGAGCAGTTCTTC
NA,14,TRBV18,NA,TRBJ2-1,CASSPLTRNNEQFF,TGTGCCAGCTCACCGCTGACTAGAAACAATGAGCAGTTCTTC
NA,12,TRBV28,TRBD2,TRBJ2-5,CASSYGGETQYF,TGTGCCAGCAGCTACGGGGGGGAGACCCAGTACTTC
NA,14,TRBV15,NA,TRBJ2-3,CATSRELRTDTQYF,TGTGCCACCAGCAGAGAACTCCGCACAGATACGCAGTATTTT
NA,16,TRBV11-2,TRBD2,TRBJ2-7,CASSLGGRGGFGEQYF,TGTGCCAGCAGCTTAGGAGGTCGCGGGGGGTTTGGCGAGCAGTACTTC
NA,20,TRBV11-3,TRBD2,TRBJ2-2,CASSLDGGLAGPANTGELFF,TGTGCCAGCAGCTTAGATGGGGGACTAGCGGGCCCGGCGAACACCGGGGAGCTGTTTTTT
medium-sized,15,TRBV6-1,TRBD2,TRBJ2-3,CASSESGGAPDTQYF,TGTGCCAGCAGTGAAAGCGGGGGGGCCCCAGATACGCAGTATTTT
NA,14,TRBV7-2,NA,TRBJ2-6,CALTGGSGANVLTF,TGTGCCCTAACCGGGGGCTCTGGGGCCAACGTCCTGACTTTC
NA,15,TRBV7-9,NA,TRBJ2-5,CASSLGRAVEETQYF,TGTGCCAGCAGCTTAGGGCGGGCAGTGGAAGAGACCCAGTACTTC
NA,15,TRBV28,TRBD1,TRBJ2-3,CASSTGTGDTDTQYF,TGTGCCAGCAGTACCGGGACAGGGGACACAGATACGCAGTATTTT
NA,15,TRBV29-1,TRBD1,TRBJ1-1,CSVEGTVGKRTEAFF,TGCAGCGTTGAGGGGACAGTGGGGAAGAGGACTGAAGCTTTCTTT
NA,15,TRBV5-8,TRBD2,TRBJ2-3,CASSLPSGGLYTQYF,TGTGCCAGCAGCTTGCCTAGCGGGGGGCTTTATACGCAGTATTTT
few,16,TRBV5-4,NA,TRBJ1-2,CASSLSGGRRVYGYTF,TGTGCCAGCAGCTTGTCGGGGGGACGAAGGGTCTATGGCTACACCTTC
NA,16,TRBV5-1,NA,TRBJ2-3,CASSLLANSYTDTQYF,TGCGCCAGCAGCTTGTTGGCAAACAGTTACACAGATACGCAGTATTTT
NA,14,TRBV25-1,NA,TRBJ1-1,CASSVKGGNTEAFF,TGTGCCAGCAGTGTCAAAGGGGGGAACACTGAAGCTTTCTTT
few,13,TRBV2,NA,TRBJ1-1,CASKAREVQEAFF,TGTGCCAGCAAGGCCAGGGAGGTTCAGGAAGCTTTCTTT
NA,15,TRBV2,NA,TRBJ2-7,CASSERGGETYEQYF,TGTGCCAGCAGTGAAAGAGGGGGTGAGACCTACGAGCAGTACTTC
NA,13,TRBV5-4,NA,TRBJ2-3,CASSLDETDTQYF,TGTGCCAGCAGCCTTGATGAGACAGATACGCAGTATTTT
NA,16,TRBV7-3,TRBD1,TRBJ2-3,CASSLTGQSSTDTQYF,TGTGCCAGCAGCTTAACGGGACAGTCTAGCACAGATACGCAGTATTTT
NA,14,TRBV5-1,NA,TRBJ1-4,CASSLDGLPEKLFF,TGCGCCAGCAGCTTGGACGGACTTCCCGAAAAACTGTTTTTT
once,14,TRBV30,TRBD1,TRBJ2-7,CACDRGRGSYEQYF,TGTGCCTGCGACAGGGGACGGGGCTCCTACGAGCAGTACTTC
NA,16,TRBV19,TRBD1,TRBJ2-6,CASNAGQVSGANVLTF,TGTGCCAGTAACGCGGGACAGGTCTCTGGGGCCAACGTCCTGACTTTC
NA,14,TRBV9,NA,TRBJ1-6,CASSSRVANSPLHF,TGTGCCAGCAGCAGCCGGGTCGCTAATTCACCCCTCCACTTT
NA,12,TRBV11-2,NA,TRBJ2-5,CASRRLGETQYF,TGTGCCAGCAGGCGACTAGGAGAGACCCAGTACTTC
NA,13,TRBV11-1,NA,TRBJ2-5,CASAIAEQETQYF,TGTGCCAGCGCAATTGCGGAGCAAGAGACCCAGTACTTC